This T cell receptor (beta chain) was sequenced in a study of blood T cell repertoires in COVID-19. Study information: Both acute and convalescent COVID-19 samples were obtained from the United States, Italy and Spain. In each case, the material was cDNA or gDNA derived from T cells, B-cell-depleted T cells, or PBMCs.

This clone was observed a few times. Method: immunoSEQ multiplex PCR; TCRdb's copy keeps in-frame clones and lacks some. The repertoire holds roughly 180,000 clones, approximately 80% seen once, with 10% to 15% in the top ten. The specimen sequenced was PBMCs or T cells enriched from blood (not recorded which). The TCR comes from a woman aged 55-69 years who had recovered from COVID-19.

The CDR3 DNA is TGTGCCAGCAGTTTACCTGGCGGGGGGGCGCATACAAACTATGGCTACACCTTC. As protein: CASSLPGGGAHTNYGYTF. The chain links TRBV28 to TRBJ1-2; TRBD1 is a possible D gene (6 bases). Germline CDR1 reads MDHEN; CDR2 reads SYDVKM. Trimming left V 2 bases short and J 2 bases short, with 21 bases between. The CDR3 length is 18 residues.